The 3 T cell receptor beta chains in this list originate from one sample, sequenced in a study of neoadjuvant nivolumab and ipilimumab in lung cancer (dated by TCRdb to the early 2020s). Libraries were built with the immunoSEQ multiplex PCR assay. As stored in TCRdb, this immuneACCESS dataset retains in-frame rearrangements with V and J assigned. A fraction of the clones does not appear; measured against another copy, unresolved V genes explain less than half of the discrepancy, and the remainder lacks a known reason. Within this sample are some 27,000 clones, with 65% to 85% of them counted one time only. Approximately 5.9% of the sample rests with the top ten. Interpreted using the paper, the time point label stands for: pretherapy, before neoadjuvant immune checkpoint inhibitors. Source: peripheral blood, taken before neoadjuvant nivolumab, alone or with ipilimumab. The receptors here all came from an adult with non-small cell lung cancer.

This clone was found once. V is TRBV5-5 and J is TRBJ2-3; D call uncertain. Trimming pared 2 bases from V and 5 bases from J, leaving 9 bases between. The CDR3 is 13 amino acids. Germline values: CDR1 SGHKS, CDR2 YYEKEE (reference sequence). Written as DNA, the CDR3 is TGTGCCAGCAGCTTCGGCAGTGAAGATACGCAGTATTTT. This encodes CASSFGSEDTQYF.

The chain carries TRBV5-8 and TRBJ2-1, with 9 nucleotides matching TRBD2. The V gene end was trimmed by 4 bases and the J gene end by 6 bases; junction bases not matched to a gene: 14. This CDR3 comprises 17 residues. CDR1 SGHTS and CDR2 YDEGEE come from the germline V gene. The CDR3 reads CASSNVYIAGGFNEQFF. The CDR3 DNA reads TGTGCCAGCAGCAATGTTTACATTGCGGGGGGGTTCAATGAGCAGTTCTTC.

This clone showed up just once. The V gene is TRBV5-8, the J gene TRBJ2-5; TRBD1 agrees at 8 bases. V shed 4 bases and J 5 bases; nucleotides not matched to a gene: 7. The length of the CDR3 is 14 residues. The germline V gene encodes CDR1 SGHTS and CDR2 YDEGEE. CDR3 region: CASSRGTGGETQYF. CDR3 in DNA: TGTGCCAGCAGCCGTGGGACAGGAGGGGAGACCCAGTACTTC. The variable domain in full, completed from reference TRBV5-8 and TRBJ2-5, reads EAGVTQSPTHLIKTRGQQATLRCSPISGHTSVYWYQQALGLGLQFLLWYDEGEERNRGNFPPRFSGRQFPNYSSELNVNALELEDSALYLCASSRGTGGETQYFGPGTRLLVL.